This passage covers 30 T cell receptor beta chains from one sample sequenced in a study of blood T cell repertoires in COVID-19. Sequenced by immunoSEQ multiplex PCR; TCRdb stores in-frame clones only, minus some. The sample yields fewer than 700,000 clones, around nine tenths seen once. The source material was peripheral blood. The receptor source for this set is a woman aged 45-60 years with COVID-19, enrolled during active disease.

The chain employs TRBV6-4 and TRBJ2-3; D gene uncertain. The CDR3 consists of 12 residues. CDR1 MRHNA and CDR2 SNTAGT come from the germline V gene. V lost 0 bases and J 6 bases, leaving 4 bases between the germline ends. CDR3 sequence: CASSDSGDTQYF. As DNA, the CDR3 is TGTGCCAGCAGTGACTCCGGGGATACGCAGTATTTT.

This clone was observed a single time. The chain recombines TRBV4-1 with TRBJ2-1; 10 nucleotides align to TRBD2. CDR3 length equals 16 residues. Germline loops: CDR1 MGHRA, CDR2 YSYEKL. Germline trimming cut 5 bases from V and 4 bases from J; bases unmatched to any gene: 8. CDR3 in amino acids: CASSFAVAGGYNEQFF. CDR3 DNA: TGCGCCAGCAGCTTCGCTGTAGCGGGGGGTTACAATGAGCAGTTCTTC.

The chain joins TRBV30 to TRBJ1-5; 9 positions match TRBD1. V shed 4 bases and J 5 bases; nucleotides not matched to a gene: 9. CDR3 length: 15 amino acids. Germline CDR1 GTSNPN, CDR2 SVGIG (reference sequence). CDR3 coding DNA: TGTGCCTGGAACCCAGGACAGGGGATAGATCAGCCCCAGCATTTT. Its protein product is CAWNPGQGIDQPQHF.

The V gene is TRBV29-1, the J gene TRBJ1-1, with 7 bases that match TRBD1. The germline V gene encodes CDR1 SQVTM and CDR2 ANQGSEA. The V and J ends lost 3 bases and 0 bases, in that order; junction bases with no gene match: 10. This CDR3 spans 16 amino acids. The CDR3 sequence: CSVERDSRFMNTEAFF. For the CDR3, the DNA is TGCAGCGTTGAGAGGGACAGCCGTTTCATGAACACTGAAGCTTTCTTT.

This clone was observed once. The genes are TRBV2 and TRBJ1-2, with TRBD1 matching over 11 bases. Germline CDR1 reads SNHLY; CDR2 reads FYNNEI. The CDR3 contains 15 residues. V trimming: 6 bases; J trimming: 5 bases; junction bases outside the gene matches: 8. The CDR3 reads CASSLGQGALYGYTF. CDR3 sequence (DNA): TGTGCCAGCAGCCTCGGACAGGGGGCTTTATATGGCTACACCTTC.

The CDR3 protein is CASSIGQDTGELFF. The CDR3 region has the DNA TGTGCCAGTAGTATTGGCCAGGACACCGGGGAGCTGTTTTTT. The genes are TRBV19 and TRBJ2-2; D gene uncertain. This CDR3 is 14 amino acids long. Germline CDR1 is LNHDA and CDR2 is SQIVND (reference sequence). V lost 3 bases and J lost 3, with 8 bases in between.

V and J are TRBV7-9 and TRBJ1-5, with 8 nucleotides matching TRBD1. The germline CDR1 and CDR2 sequences are SEHNR and FQNEAQ (reference sequence). Trimming at V came to 2 bases and at J to 6 bases, leaving 18 bases not matched to a gene. The CDR3 sequence is 19 residues long. The CDR3 DNA reads TGTGCCAGCAGCTTATCCTCAGGGGGCGATTTCCTAGCTTTTCAGCCCCAGCATTTT. It specifies CASSLSSGGDFLAFQPQHF.

The chain is built from TRBV27 and TRBJ1-1; D gene ambiguous. Germline CDR1 reads MNHEY; CDR2 reads SMNVEV (reference sequence). V lost 1 base and J lost 0, with 6 bases in between. The CDR3 is 14 residues long. The CDR3 coding sequence is TGTGCCAGCAGTTTATACGGAGTGAACACTGAAGCTTTCTTT. As protein: CASSLYGVNTEAFF.

This clone was picked up one time. This sequence joins TRBV10-1 and TRBJ1-3; D gene uncertain. The CDR3 spans 14 residues. The ends were cut back, 0 bases at V and 6 bases at J, with 9 bases in the middle. Germline lookup yields CDR1 WNHNN and CDR2 SYGVQD (reference sequence). The CDR3 protein is CASSESASENTIYF. In DNA, the CDR3 is TGCGCCAGCAGTGAGTCGGCCAGTGAAAACACCATATATTTT.

The chain couples TRBV11-2 to TRBJ2-1; 8 positions agree with TRBD1. The CDR3 totals 16 residues. Germline CDR1 and CDR2: SGHAT and FQNNGV. The V and J ends lost 1 base and 8 bases, in that order; junction bases with no gene match: 10. The CDR3 loop is CASSLATAGGFYEQFF. CDR3 nucleotide sequence: TGTGCCAGCAGCTTAGCTACGGCAGGGGGCTTCTATGAGCAGTTCTTC.

The chain carries TRBV7-9 and TRBJ1-4; D not resolved. V dropped 1 base and J dropped 8 bases, with 17 bases sitting between them. The germline V gene has CDR1 SEHNR and CDR2 FQNEAQ (reference sequence). The CDR3 has 16 residues. CDR3 sequence: CASSLVWSRRVEKLFF. CDR3 sequence (DNA): TGTGCCAGCAGCTTAGTGTGGTCGCGGAGGGTAGAAAAACTGTTTTTT.

This chain connects TRBV30 to TRBJ1-2; tentative D call: TRBD1 (6 bases). Germline CDR1 is GTSNPN and CDR2 is SVGIG (reference sequence). V gave up 5 bases and J gave up 1 base, with 29 bases separating them. This CDR3 comprises 19 residues. The CDR3, as DNA: TGTGCCTGGGCCCCATCTTTAAACAGGGTCCGAAATGATAACTATGGCTACACCTTC. Translation gives CAWAPSLNRVRNDNYGYTF.

V gene TRBV28 combines with J gene TRBJ1-2, with 9 bases that match TRBD1. Germline loops: CDR1 MDHEN, CDR2 SYDVKM. Germline trimming cut 6 bases from V and 8 bases from J; bases unmatched to any gene: 16. This CDR3 is 16 amino acids long. CDR3 in amino acids: CASRKPPGTGFRGYTF. CDR3 DNA: TGTGCCAGCAGAAAACCCCCCGGGACAGGGTTTCGAGGCTACACCTTC.

This chain joins TRBV5-1 and TRBJ1-1; D perhaps matches TRBD1 (5 bases). V lost 4 bases, J lost 0 bases, and 7 bases lay in between. Per the germline V gene, CDR1 is SGHRS and CDR2 is YFSETQ. The CDR3 runs 13 residues. Here the CDR3 reads CASSGGVNTEAFF. As DNA, the CDR3 is TGCGCCAGCAGCGGAGGGGTGAACACTGAAGCTTTCTTT.

This chain joins TRBV30 and TRBJ2-7; D not resolved. Trimming shortened V by 2 bases and J by 3 bases, and 14 bases separated the two germline ends. The CDR3 has 14 residues. CDR1 is GTSNPN, CDR2 SVGIG, per germline (reference sequence). CDR3 in amino acids: CAWSFGLDGYEQYF. The CDR3, as DNA: TGTGCCTGGAGTTTCGGTCTAGACGGCTACGAGCAGTACTTC.

CDR3 nucleotide sequence: TGTGCCAGCAGCGTAGCTACGGGACTAGCGGGGGGATTCACAGATACGCAGTATTTT. Translated: CASSVATGLAGGFTDTQYF. This rearrangement joins TRBV9 to TRBJ2-3, with 15 bases matching TRBD2. After removal of 0 bases from V and 2 bases from J, the junction contained 7 bases not matched to a gene. CDR3 length equals 19 residues. Germline V gene lookup returns CDR1 SGDLS and CDR2 YYNGEE.

The chain carries TRBV7-2 and TRBJ2-5, with 7 bases fitting TRBD2. The germline CDR1 and CDR2 sequences are SGHTA and FQGNSA. The CDR3 consists of 16 residues. V was clipped by 4 bases and J by 4 bases; unmatched bases: 12. The CDR3 DNA reads as TGTGCCAGCAGCTCCCTGCCGGGGGGAATGTTAGAGACCCAGTACTTC. Translation: CASSSLPGGMLETQYF.

The chain employs TRBV19 and TRBJ2-5; 9 bases align to TRBD1. J lost 4 bases, V lost 3 bases, and 12 bases had no gene match. The germline gives CDR1 LNHDA, CDR2 SQIVND (reference sequence). The CDR3 has 17 residues. The chain's CDR3 is CASSIGKWTGVGETQYF. For the CDR3, the DNA is TGTGCCAGTAGTATCGGGAAGTGGACAGGGGTCGGAGAGACCCAGTACTTC.

V is TRBV19 and J is TRBJ1-1, with D hard to call. CDR1 and CDR2 from the germline V gene are LNHDA and SQIVND (reference sequence). This CDR3 is 13 amino acids long. The V and J ends lost 6 bases and 1 base respectively, with 9 bases between them. The CDR3 coding sequence is TGTGCCAGTAGCAATTATAGGAACACTGAAGCTTTCTTT. It translates to CASSNYRNTEAFF.

This clone showed up many times. The gene calls are TRBV5-1 and TRBJ1-3; maybe TRBD1 (5 bases). The CDR3 length is 14 residues. Germline CDR1 reads SGHRS; CDR2 reads YFSETQ. Trimming removed 0 bases at V and 3 bases at J, with 7 bases between. Written as DNA, the CDR3 is TGCGCCAGCAGCTTGGGGACAAGTGGAAACACCATATATTTT. Its translation is CASSLGTSGNTIYF.

This clone came up once. Here the CDR3 DNA reads TGCAGCGTTGAAGAGGGGGGAGTAGGCGGGGAGCTGTTTTTT. It yields the protein CSVEEGGVGGELFF. The V and J genes are TRBV29-1 and TRBJ2-2, with D maybe TRBD2 (6 bases). Germline CDR1 reads SQVTM; CDR2 reads ANQGSEA. The CDR3 runs 14 residues. Trimming cost V 0 bases and J 7 bases, with 12 bases left between them.

The V call is TRBV3-1 (or the pseudogene TRBV3-2), the J call TRBJ2-7, with unresolved D. This CDR3 comprises 16 residues. Germline V CDR1 and CDR2: LGHDT, YNNKEL (reference sequence). V lost 0 bases and J lost 1, with 13 bases in between. CDR3 loop: CASSQDPSFNSYEQYF. CDR3 bases: TGTGCCAGCAGCCAAGATCCGTCCTTTAATTCCTACGAGCAGTACTTC.

The rearrangement links TRBV15 to TRBJ1-3; 8 bases match TRBD1. The trim removed 8 bases at V and 0 bases at J, leaving 15 bases unmatched. Germline-derived CDR1 and CDR2 are LNHNV and YYDKDF (reference sequence). The CDR3 has 18 amino acids. CDR3 DNA sequence: TGTGCCACCCGACCTTTGGGGACCAGGGGGCTCTCTGGAAACACCATATATTTT. This encodes CATRPLGTRGLSGNTIYF.

The V and J genes are TRBV7-3 and TRBJ1-5, with 8 bases aligning to TRBD1. The trim removed 6 bases at V and 4 bases at J, leaving 2 bases unmatched. Germline values: CDR1 SGHTA, CDR2 FQGTGA. CDR3 length: 13 residues. The CDR3 region has the DNA TGTGCCAGCAGTAGGGACAGGAATCAGCCCCAGCATTTT. Its translation: CASSRDRNQPQHF.

V gene TRBV6-5 combines with J gene TRBJ1-5; the D is unclear. Trimming removed 0 bases from V and 5 bases from J, with 14 bases in between. The CDR3 sequence is 16 residues long. Germline values: CDR1 MNHEY, CDR2 SVGAGI. In nucleotides, the CDR3 is TGTGCCAGCAGTTACTCATATGGCCCCGTCGATCAGCCCCAGCATTTT. This sequence encodes CASSYSYGPVDQPQHF.

The rearrangement joins TRBV28 to TRBJ1-1, with 9 bases that match TRBD1. Germline V gives CDR1 MDHEN, CDR2 SYDVKM. The CDR3 sequence is 14 residues long. Germline trimming cut 6 bases from V and 5 bases from J; bases unmatched to any gene: 7. Here the CDR3 DNA reads TGTGCCAGCAGGTCGACAGGGGGGGGGACTGAAGCTTTCTTT. Translated: CASRSTGGGTEAFF.

The chain couples TRBV4-1 to TRBJ1-6; TRBD1 matches 9 bases. The germline V gene has CDR1 MGHRA and CDR2 YSYEKL. The trim removed 3 bases at V and 7 bases at J, leaving 1 base unmatched. The CDR3 is made up of 14 amino acids. CDR3 sequence (DNA): TGCGCCAGCAGCCACGGACAGGGGAATTCACCCCTCCACTTT. Translation gives CASSHGQGNSPLHF.

V usage is TRBV7-2 and J usage is TRBJ2-7, with D hard to call. CDR3 length: 14 residues. V was clipped by 5 bases and J by 6 bases, with 17 bases between them. The germline V gene has CDR1 SGHTA and CDR2 FQGNSA. Written as DNA, the CDR3 is TGTGCCAGCAGCCCGGAGCTATCTTACTCCGAGCAGTACTTC. This translates into CASSPELSYSEQYF.

This sequence joins TRBV7-8 and TRBJ2-1, with 16 nucleotides matching TRBD2. Per germline, CDR1 SGHVS and CDR2 FQNEAQ. V shed 0 bases and J 12 bases; nucleotides not matched to a gene: 5. This CDR3 has 16 residues. For the CDR3, the DNA is TGTGCCAGCAGCTTAGCGGCAGGGACTAGCGGGGGGGCGCAGTTCTTC. It yields the protein CASSLAAGTSGGAQFF.

The chain recombines TRBV6-5 with TRBJ1-5, with D perhaps TRBD1 (6 bases). V gave up 9 bases and J gave up 4 bases, with 19 bases separating them. Germline CDR1 MNHEY, CDR2 SVGAGI. CDR3 length: 15 residues. The CDR3 is CASSKDSNPNQPQHF. The CDR3, as DNA: TGTGCCAGTTCTAAGGACAGCAACCCAAATCAGCCCCAGCATTTT.